The 15 T cell receptor beta chains below come from one sample, sequenced in a study of human T cells and chemical hapten exposure. As for time point: patch test 3, about 24 weeks after DPC sensitization. Treatment specified: therapeutic diphenylcyclopropenone sensitization with weekly scalp DPC. TCRdb reanalysed the RACE reads using MiXCR and keeps one entry per CDR3 protein. The repertoire consists of roughly 200,000 distinct CDR3 sequences, with approximately 26% occurring once and the leading ten covering about 2.5%. Sequences were derived from whole blood, sampled in connection with sensitization to the hapten diphenylcyclopropenone (DPC). These receptors were obtained from a woman in her forties with alopecia areata. Some clones in this sample may be carry-over from other donors' samples.

This clonotype has only a few counts. The gene calls are TRBV3-1 and TRBJ2-1, with TRBD2 matching over 7 bases. The V gene's germline CDR1 is LGHDT and CDR2 YNNKEL (reference sequence). V was clipped by 4 bases and J by 7 bases; unmatched bases: 7. CDR3 size: 14 residues. CDR3 residues: CASSLQGGGNEQFF. The CDR3 DNA follows: TGTGCCAGCAGCCTCCAAGGCGGGGGAAATGAGCAGTTCTTC.

J is TRBJ2-7 and V is TRBV29-1; 12 nucleotides match TRBD1. Germline lookup yields CDR1 SQVTM and CDR2 ANQGSEA. This CDR3 contains 14 residues. J gave up 3 bases and V 6 bases, and 6 bases lay outside the gene matches. The CDR3 DNA reads as TGCAGCGTGAGGGGGACAGGGGGCCTCTACGAGCAGTACTTC. Translation gives CSVRGTGGLYEQYF.

The chain links TRBV5-1 to TRBJ1-1, with D possibly TRBD1 on 5 matching bases. Deletions cut 0 bases from V and 0 bases from J, with 15 bases between. CDR3 length equals 17 residues. CDR1 SGHRS and CDR2 YFSETQ come from the germline V gene. CDR3 region: CASSLAAGPSMNTEAFF. CDR3 nucleotides: TGCGCCAGCAGCTTGGCCGCAGGGCCCTCAATGAACACTGAAGCTTTCTTT.

This clonotype was detected only a few times. The chain couples TRBV6-2 or TRBV6-3 to TRBJ1-5; D remains unclear. V lost 5 bases, J lost 5 bases, and 13 bases lay in between. The germline CDR1 and CDR2 sequences are MNHEY and SVGEGT. CDR3 length: 14 amino acids. CDR3 nucleotides: TGTGCCAGCAGTCTCGTGAGCCAGCATCAGCCCCAGCATTTT. It encodes CASSLVSQHQPQHF.

The rearrangement links TRBV28 to TRBJ2-7; TRBD1 matches 10 bases. This CDR3 is 14 amino acids long. Looked up from germline, CDR1 is MDHEN and CDR2 is SYDVKM. Trimming took 9 bases from V and 0 from J; bases not matched to a gene: 5. The CDR3: CASMDRGSSYEQYF. As DNA, the CDR3 is TGTGCCAGTATGGACAGGGGGAGCTCCTACGAGCAGTACTTC.

This clonotype was detected only a few times. The V and J genes are TRBV7-9 and TRBJ1-2, with 7 bases matching TRBD1. Germline values: CDR1 SEHNR, CDR2 FQNEAQ (reference sequence). V gave up 5 bases and J gave up 6 bases; unmatched junction bases: 9. The CDR3 is 14 residues long. Written as DNA, the CDR3 is TGTGCCAGCAGCCAGGGGGGGGCCTGGCATGGCTACACCTTC. Translation: CASSQGGAWHGYTF. The full variable domain, completed using reference TRBV7-9 and TRBJ1-2, is DTGVSQNPRHKITKRGQNVTFRCDPISEHNRLYWYRQTLGQGPEFLTYFQNEAQLEKSRLLSDRFSAERPKGSFSTLEIQRTEQGDSAMYLCASSQGGAWHGYTFGSGTRLTVV.

V is TRBV7-2 and J is TRBJ1-6; a possible D gene is TRBD1 (6 bases). Between the trimmed V and J ends, which lost 5 bases and 7 bases, there was a span of 15 bases. This CDR3 has 15 amino acids. In germline, CDR1 is SGHTA, CDR2 FQGNSA. CDR3 region: CASSPGTGNNSPLHF. The CDR3 DNA sequence: TGTGCCAGCAGCCCCGGTACAGGGAACAATTCACCCCTCCACTTT.

The J gene is TRBJ2-3, the V gene TRBV10-3, with 8 bases fitting TRBD1. Germline CDR1 is ENHRY and CDR2 is SYGVKD. This CDR3 is built from 14 residues. Trimming took 10 bases from V and 6 from J; bases not matched to a gene: 12. The CDR3 DNA follows: TGTGCCACCCTGGACAGGGCACCGCCGGATACGCAGTATTTT. Its protein product is CATLDRAPPDTQYF.

The chain has TRBV7-6 and TRBJ2-1, with TRBD2 identical over 10 bases. Germline values: CDR1 SGHVS, CDR2 FNYEAQ. V trimming: 0 bases; J trimming: 7 bases; junction bases outside the gene matches: 12. The CDR3 length is 18 residues. The CDR3 loop reads CASSLASQGASGSNEQFF. For the CDR3, the DNA is TGTGCCAGCAGCTTAGCAAGCCAGGGGGCTAGCGGGAGTAATGAGCAGTTCTTC.

This clonotype has a count of ten or more. The chain is built from TRBV29-1 and TRBJ2-5, with TRBD2 matching over 7 bases. The CDR3 has 14 amino acids. Germline lookup yields CDR1 SQVTM and CDR2 ANQGSEA. V was clipped by 4 bases and J by 0 bases; unmatched bases: 5. This chain's CDR3 is CSVASGSYQETQYF. CDR3 bases: TGCAGCGTTGCTAGCGGTTCGTACCAAGAGACCCAGTACTTC.

The chain carries TRBV7-2 and TRBJ2-1; 13 bases are a match to TRBD2. V shed 1 base, J shed 9 bases, and the junction held 9 bases outside the gene matches. The CDR3 totals 17 residues. The V gene's germline CDR1 is SGHTA and CDR2 FQGNSA. The CDR3, as DNA: TGTGCCAGCAGCTTAGGAAGGACTAGCGGGAGTCGTGTTGAGCAGTTCTTC. Amino acid sequence: CASSLGRTSGSRVEQFF.

This clonotype was found a few times. This rearrangement joins TRBV5-1 to TRBJ2-1; 11 bases align to TRBD2. The V gene end was trimmed by 4 bases and the J gene end by 5 bases; junction bases not matched to a gene: 5. Germline V CDR1 and CDR2: SGHRS, YFSETQ. The CDR3 has 15 residues. The CDR3 coding sequence is TGCGCCAGCAGCCGGATACTAGCGGGAGACAATGAGCAGTTCTTC. This gives the protein CASSRILAGDNEQFF.

This clonotype was seen a handful of times. The chain has TRBV9 and TRBJ2-1, with D unclear. Trimming removed 0 bases at V and 5 bases at J, with 15 bases between. CDR3 size: 16 residues. Germline V gene data show CDR1 as SGDLS and CDR2 as YYNGEE. This chain's CDR3 is CASSVGLPFMDNEQFF. The DNA of the CDR3 is TGTGCCAGCAGCGTAGGGCTGCCCTTTATGGACAATGAGCAGTTCTTC.

The chain carries TRBV6-2 or TRBV6-3 and TRBJ2-5; D is undetermined. Germline assignment: CDR1 MNHEY and CDR2 SVGEGT. This CDR3 is built from 12 residues. The V end lost 2 bases, the J end lost 5 bases, and 6 bases lay between the germline ends. CDR3: CASSYPTETQYF. The CDR3 DNA reads TGTGCCAGCAGTTACCCTACCGAGACCCAGTACTTC.

The chain combines TRBV29-1 with TRBJ1-2; weak D call: TRBD1 (5 bases). CDR1 is SQVTM and CDR2 is ANQGSEA in the germline V gene. Trimming cost V 6 bases and J 2 bases, with 13 bases left between them. This CDR3 comprises 13 residues. The CDR3 coding sequence is TGCAGCGTCAGCCCGGGGCGCAACTATGGCTACACCTTC. This sequence encodes CSVSPGRNYGYTF.